Listed below are T cell receptor beta chains from one sample, sequenced in a study of T cell changes during pregnancy in multiple sclerosis. Generated by immunoSEQ multiplex PCR, the TCRdb table keeps only in-frame clones and is missing some. The table lists fewer than 95,000 clones, 90% to 95% of them singletons, with approximately 4.7% in the top ten. The material was peripheral blood, obtained in the first trimester of pregnancy. These receptors originate from a female donor with multiple sclerosis, enrolled in a pregnancy study. CDR3s include the opening cysteine and the closing phenylalanine or tryptophan. A D gene is named only where the DNA matches it firmly. Part of the rows lack a size; the others show once, few, many or a class for expanded clones.

v_call	clone_size	j_call	d_call	cdr3_nt	cdr3_aa
TRBV5-4	-	TRBJ2-7	TRBD1	TGTGCCAGCAGCTTGCCAGGGGGTACGAGGGAGCAGTACTTC	CASSLPGGTREQYF
TRBV27	-	TRBJ2-6	-	TGTGCCAGCAGCGTTTACTCTGGGGCCAACGTCCTGACTTTC	CASSVYSGANVLTF
TRBV10-3	-	TRBJ2-3	TRBD2	TGTGCCATCAGTGAAGGGATAGCGGGGGCCACAGATACGCAGTATTTT	CAISEGIAGATDTQYF
TRBV7-3	-	TRBJ2-6	-	TGTGCCAGCAGCTTTGGAAGAGGATCTGGGGCCAACGTCCTGACTTTC	CASSFGRGSGANVLTF
TRBV27	once	TRBJ2-1	-	TGTGCCAGCAGCCCCGATAGGACTTCTCCGATTCCCAACTCCTACAATGAGCAGTTCTTC	CASSPDRTSPIPNSYNEQFF
TRBV7-3	once	TRBJ2-7	-	TGTGCCAGCAGCTTATCGGGACTCTACGAGCAGTACTTC	CASSLSGLYEQYF
TRBV4-1	once	TRBJ2-3	TRBD2	TGCGCCAGCAGCCAATACGGGACTAGCGGGGGGACGACAGATACGCAGTATTTT	CASSQYGTSGGTTDTQYF
TRBV6-1	-	TRBJ2-5	TRBD2	TGTGCCAGCAGTGAAATGGGTAGCGGGGGGGCGGTCCAGTACTTC	CASSEMGSGGAVQYF
TRBV5-4	-	TRBJ2-2	-	TGTGCCAGCAGCCCGCGGGCCCTCGGGGAGCTGTTTTTT	CASSPRALGELFF
TRBV13	-	TRBJ1-1	-	TGTGCCAGCACCTTAGGTCCGGGACTGAGCACTGAAGCTTTCTTT	CASTLGPGLSTEAFF
TRBV5-6	-	TRBJ2-7	-	TGTGCCAGCAGCTCACCTGCCCCGGGGGACTACGAGCAGTACTTC	CASSSPAPGDYEQYF
TRBV6-5	-	TRBJ2-1	-	TGTGCCAGCAACGCGGGGGCGGGTGAGCAGTTCTTC	CASNAGAGEQFF
TRBV7-8	-	TRBJ1-3	-	TGTGCCAGCAGCTACGACAGCTCTGGAAACACCATATATTTT	CASSYDSSGNTIYF
TRBV7-9	-	TRBJ1-1	-	TGTGCCAACGGAACAGGAGTGAACACTGAAGCTTTCTTT	CANGTGVNTEAFF
TRBV11-2	-	TRBJ2-7	TRBD2	TGTGCCAGCAGCCGACACGAGGGACTAGGGGAGCAGTACTTC	CASSRHEGLGEQYF
TRBV19	once	TRBJ1-5	-	TGTGCCAGTAGTCCCCGGACAGACAATCAGCCCCAGCATTTT	CASSPRTDNQPQHF
TRBV7-9	-	TRBJ1-1	-	TGTGCCAGCAGCTCGGCAGGCCAGAACACTGAAGCTTTCTTT	CASSSAGQNTEAFF
TRBV2	-	TRBJ2-7	-	TGTGCCAGCAGCTTGACAGCCTACGAGCAGTACTTC	CASSLTAYEQYF
TRBV7-9	-	TRBJ1-1	TRBD1	TGTGCCAGCAGCCTGGGGGACAGTTCCGACACTGAAGCTTTCTTT	CASSLGDSSDTEAFF
TRBV5-6	once	TRBJ2-7	-	TGTGCCAGCAGCCCTAGGGCGGGGCTGGTGCCCGAGCAGTACTTC	CASSPRAGLVPEQYF
TRBV30	-	TRBJ1-1	TRBD1	TGTGCCTGGATGGGACAGCTGAACACTGAAGCTTTCTTT	CAWMGQLNTEAFF
TRBV10-3	-	TRBJ2-1	-	TGTGCCACCTGGACTGTAAATGAGCAGTTCTTC	CATWTVNEQFF
TRBV19	few	TRBJ2-7	TRBD2	TGTGCCAGTAGTCGAGCGGGGATGGAAGGAACCTACGAGCAGTACTTC	CASSRAGMEGTYEQYF
TRBV6-1	-	TRBJ1-2	-	TGTGCCAGCAGTACGACCCAGGGTCGGGATGGCTACACCTTC	CASSTTQGRDGYTF
TRBV6-5	-	TRBJ1-3	-	TGTGCCAGCAGTTACTCCCGGGTCCCCTCTGGAAACACCATATATTTT	CASSYSRVPSGNTIYF
TRBV7-3	-	TRBJ2-1	TRBD2	TGTGCCAGCAGCGCCCAGAGCGGGGGCTCCTACAATGAGCAGTTCTTC	CASSAQSGGSYNEQFF
TRBV9	-	TRBJ1-1	-	TGTGCCAGCAGCGTAGGCGAGAACACTGAAGCTTTCTTT	CASSVGENTEAFF
TRBV19	-	TRBJ1-1	-	TGTGCCAGTAGTACAACTGGGACTGCAGTCATGAACACTGAAGCTTTCTTT	CASSTTGTAVMNTEAFF
TRBV9	-	TRBJ1-2	TRBD1	TGTGCCAGCAGCGTGTGGGGACAGGGCTATGGCTACACCTTC	CASSVWGQGYGYTF
TRBV5-6	-	TRBJ2-7	-	TGTGCCAGCAGCTTGGGACGGGCCTACGAGCAGTACTTC	CASSLGRAYEQYF
TRBV19	-	TRBJ2-7	TRBD1	TGTGCCAGTAGTATTGGACAGGTACACTACGAGCAGTACTTC	CASSIGQVHYEQYF
TRBV2	-	TRBJ2-3	TRBD2	TGTGCCAGCAGACTAGCGGGGGGACACACAGATACGCAGTATTTT	CASRLAGGHTDTQYF
TRBV5-1	-	TRBJ2-5	TRBD2	TGCGCCAGCAGCGGGGGACTAGCGGGGGGGAAAGAGACCCAGTACTTC	CASSGGLAGGKETQYF
TRBV15	few	TRBJ1-2	-	TGTGCCACCAGCAGACCCCCCAACCGGGATGGCTACACCTTC	CATSRPPNRDGYTF
TRBV9	-	TRBJ1-4	TRBD1	TGTGCCAGCAGCGTGACAGGGAGTAATGAAAAACTGTTTTTT	CASSVTGSNEKLFF
TRBV9	-	TRBJ2-3	TRBD2	TGTGCCAGCAGCGCTCGCGGGGGGCGGGGCACAGATACGCAGTATTTT	CASSARGGRGTDTQYF
TRBV19	-	TRBJ1-5	-	TGTGCCAGTAGTATAGTTCACAGGGTTCGCAATCAGCCCCAGCATTTT	CASSIVHRVRNQPQHF
TRBV19	-	TRBJ1-1	TRBD1	TGTGCCAGTAGTATAGACTACTTAGACAGGGAGACTGAAGCTTTCTTT	CASSIDYLDRETEAFF
TRBV5-4	-	TRBJ2-2	-	TGTGCCAGCAGCTTTCAGGGCTCGAACACCGGGGAGCTGTTTTTT	CASSFQGSNTGELFF
TRBV2	-	TRBJ2-7	TRBD2	TGTGCCAGCGCGGCGAGGGGCGGGGGGCACGAGCAGTACTTC	CASAARGGGHEQYF
TRBV2	once	TRBJ1-2	TRBD1	TGTGCCAGCAGGGAGGGACAGGGGGCAGGAGCGGGACTGAACTATGGCTACACCTTC	CASREGQGAGAGLNYGYTF
TRBV15	-	TRBJ2-7	-	TGTGCCACCAGCATTAACAGGGAGTACGAGCAGTACTTC	CATSINREYEQYF
TRBV5-1	-	TRBJ2-3	TRBD2	TGCGCCAGCACCCCGACTAGCGGGGGGCCAGATACGCAGTATTTT	CASTPTSGGPDTQYF
TRBV5-6	-	TRBJ1-2	-	TGTGCCAGCAGCTACGGGGGTTGGTATGGCTACACCTTC	CASSYGGWYGYTF
TRBV12-5	-	TRBJ2-2	-	TGTGCTAGTGGTTTGTCTACCGGGGAAGCCGGGGAGCTGTTTTTT	CASGLSTGEAGELFF
TRBV18	-	TRBJ1-5	TRBD1	TGTGCCAGCTCCCACAGGGGCGTCAAGGTCAACGGCAATCAGCCCCAGCATTTT	CASSHRGVKVNGNQPQHF
TRBV7-8	-	TRBJ2-7	-	TGTGCCAGCAGCTTAACATCGTACGAGCAGTACTTC	CASSLTSYEQYF
TRBV5-4	-	TRBJ1-2	-	TGTGCCAGCAGCTCAAAAAAGACAGCTAACTATGGCTACACCTTC	CASSSKKTANYGYTF
TRBV6-6	-	TRBJ2-3	TRBD1	TGTGCCAGCAGCAAAACAGGGGGCACAGATACGCAGTATTTT	CASSKTGGTDTQYF
TRBV20-1	-	TRBJ2-7	-	TGCAGTGCTAGCAGGGTGGCCGAGCAGTACTTC	CSASRVAEQYF
TRBV7-9	-	TRBJ1-3	-	TGTGCCAGCAGCTCCGAGGCCGCATGGACAGAAAGCGGAAACACCATATATTTT	CASSSEAAWTESGNTIYF
TRBV27	-	TRBJ1-1	-	TGTGCCAGCAGTCCACCAAACAGGGATTGGGAAGCTTTCTTT	CASSPPNRDWEAFF
TRBV30	-	TRBJ2-7	-	TGTGCCTGGAGTTCGACCCCTCCAGGTCCCGAGCAGTACTTC	CAWSSTPPGPEQYF
TRBV2	once	TRBJ2-1	-	TGTGCCAGCAGTGAAACAAGTTTCTCCTACAATGAGCAGTTCTTC	CASSETSFSYNEQFF
TRBV5-1	-	TRBJ1-2	TRBD1	TGCGCCAGCAGCCTAGGACAGGGGGCGCCTGGCTACACCTTC	CASSLGQGAPGYTF
TRBV7-7	-	TRBJ2-3	TRBD2	TGTGCTAGCAGCTTAGGGACTAGCGGTCCTAGCACAGATACGCAGTATTTT	CASSLGTSGPSTDTQYF
TRBV10-3	-	TRBJ2-1	-	TGTGCCATCAGTGAGTCGACTCTAAATGAGCAGTTCTTC	CAISESTLNEQFF
TRBV5-6	-	TRBJ2-5	TRBD1	TGTGCCAGCAGCTCGGGACAGTCAAGAACCCAGTACTTC	CASSSGQSRTQYF
TRBV5-1	-	TRBJ1-2	TRBD1	TGCGCCAGCAGCCCTGGACAGGGTAACGGCTACACCTTC	CASSPGQGNGYTF
TRBV18	-	TRBJ1-3	TRBD1	TGTGCCAGCTCACCACGGACAGGGCTAAGCTCTGGAAACACCATATATTTT	CASSPRTGLSSGNTIYF